This is a list of T cell receptor beta chains from one sample in a study of preoperative IRX-2 immunotherapy in early breast cancer. The assay was immunoSEQ multiplex PCR, and TCRdb's table has in-frame clones only and misses some. Among around 62,000 clones listed, roughly 94% were seen once. This sample was gathered from a patient treated with IRX-2 immunotherapy. These receptors were collected from a human donor with breast cancer. The CDR3 runs from the conserved cysteine through the conserved F or W. Fields, in order: D gene, CDR3 length, J gene, clone size, V gene, CDR3 protein, CDR3 DNA. A D gene is named only where the DNA matches it firmly. Expanded clones get a size class; other rows say once, few or many, or leave the size out.

TRBD1	14	TRBJ2-7	once	TRBV4-1	CASSQTGSPYEQYF	TGCGCCAGCAGCCAGACAGGGTCCCCCTACGAGCAGTACTTC
TRBD1	15	TRBJ1-4	-	TRBV5-3	CARSSRGQGREKLFF	TGTGCCAGAAGCTCGCGGGGACAGGGGCGCGAAAAACTGTTTTTT
TRBD2	13	TRBJ2-7	-	TRBV19	CASSRQRDYEQYF	TGTGCCAGTAGCAGACAGCGGGACTACGAGCAGTACTTC
-	15	TRBJ2-7	once	TRBV4-3	CASSQDRGAMDEQYF	TGCGCCAGCAGCCAAGATCGCGGGGCCATGGACGAGCAGTACTTC
-	12	TRBJ2-7	-	TRBV28	CASSSDLGEQYF	TGTGCCAGCAGTTCGGACCTGGGCGAGCAGTACTTC
-	13	TRBJ2-7	-	TRBV11-1	CASSLRGPYEQYF	TGTGCCAGCAGCTTACGTGGGCCATACGAGCAGTACTTC
TRBD1	13	TRBJ1-2	-	TRBV6-4	CASSFLTGYGYTF	TGTGCCAGCAGTTTTCTGACAGGGTATGGCTACACCTTC
-	14	TRBJ2-3	-	TRBV12-5	CASGLGSSTDTQYF	TGTGCTAGTGGTTTGGGAAGCAGCACAGATACGCAGTATTTT
-	13	TRBJ1-5	once	TRBV5-1	CASSFASNQPQHF	TGCGCCAGCAGCTTCGCTAGCAATCAGCCCCAGCATTTT
-	12	TRBJ2-7	-	TRBV5-1	CASARDNYEQYF	TGCGCCAGCGCCCGGGATAACTACGAGCAGTACTTC
-	13	TRBJ2-2	-	TRBV7-2	CASSGAYTGELFF	TGTGCCAGCAGCGGAGCCTACACCGGGGAGCTGTTTTTT
-	18	TRBJ1-6	-	TRBV7-2	CASSFARGAYSYNSPLHF	TGTGCCAGCAGCTTCGCCAGGGGCGCCTACTCCTATAATTCACCCCTCCACTTT
-	14	TRBJ2-1	-	TRBV7-2	CASSPEASYNEQFF	TGTGCCAGCAGCCCCGAGGCCTCTTACAATGAGCAGTTCTTC
-	14	TRBJ2-2	few	TRBV4-1	CASSQTQGPGELFF	TGCGCCAGCAGCCAAACCCAGGGCCCCGGGGAGCTGTTTTTT
-	14	TRBJ1-5	-	TRBV30	CAWSGTLGNQPQHF	TGTGCCTGGAGTGGGACTTTGGGCAATCAGCCCCAGCATTTT
-	12	TRBJ2-1	-	TRBV29-1	CSVTISYNEQFF	TGCAGCGTGACGATTTCCTACAATGAGCAGTTCTTC
-	14	TRBJ1-5	-	TRBV19	CASNNKASNQPQHF	TGTGCCAGTAACAACAAAGCTAGCAATCAGCCCCAGCATTTT
-	13	TRBJ2-7	-	TRBV5-4	CASSFVATYEQYF	TGTGCCAGCAGCTTTGTTGCGACCTACGAGCAGTACTTC
-	14	TRBJ1-3	-	TRBV9	CASSAGDNKATIYF	TGTGCCAGCAGCGCGGGGGACAACAAGGCAACCATATATTTT
-	16	TRBJ2-3	-	TRBV7-8	CASSLGVQHSTDTQYF	TGTGCCAGCAGCTTAGGGGTACAACATAGCACAGATACGCAGTATTTT
-	14	TRBJ1-4	-	TRBV28	CASSLRSDNEKLFF	TGTGCCAGCAGTTTAAGGTCGGATAATGAAAAACTGTTTTTT
-	13	TRBJ1-5	-	TRBV5-5	CASSTDSDQPQHF	TGTGCCAGCAGCACCGACAGTGACCAGCCCCAGCATTTT
-	14	TRBJ1-1	once	TRBV7-2	CASSLDRGGTEAFF	TGTGCCAGCAGCTTAGATCGGGGAGGCACTGAAGCTTTCTTT
-	12	TRBJ2-7	-	TRBV2	CASVQDFYEQYF	TGTGCCAGCGTTCAAGATTTCTACGAGCAGTACTTC
TRBD2	15	TRBJ2-1	-	TRBV5-6	CASSSFGGTSNEQFF	TGTGCCAGCAGCTCCTTTGGTGGGACTAGCAATGAGCAGTTCTTC